This paragraph reports one TCR beta chain. The germline V gene has CDR1 ENHRY and CDR2 SYGVKD. Between the trimmed V and J ends, which lost 6 bases and 2 bases, there was a span of 19 bases. This CDR3 comprises 16 residues. This sample is drawn from a study of blood T cell repertoires in COVID-19. Clones were read by immunoSEQ multiplex PCR, and TCRdb kept only the in-frame ones, dropping some. This table has more than 450,000 clones, approximately 86% appearing once. The J gene is TRBJ1-1, the V gene TRBV10-3; D is possibly TRBD1 (5 bases). The clonotype was recovered from a woman aged 18-29 years who had recovered from COVID-19. The sample comprised PBMCs or T cells enriched from blood (not recorded which). The CDR3 loop reads CAISGGMGGSNTEAFF. The CDR3 DNA is TGTGCCATCAGCGGGGGAATGGGAGGGTCCAACACTGAAGCTTTCTTT.